Described below is a single T cell receptor (beta chain) sequence and its context. This sample was taken from a study of blood T cell repertoires in COVID-19. About the study: In each case, the material was cDNA or gDNA derived from T cells, B-cell-depleted T cells, or PBMCs.

The V gene's germline CDR1 is KGHDR and CDR2 SFDVKD. V was trimmed by 5 bases and J by 5 bases, leaving 3 bases between them. The CDR3 sequence is 11 residues long. In the original analysis: Amplification of reference gene primers provided the estimated nucleated cell counts. The method was immunoSEQ multiplex PCR; TCRdb's version includes in-frame clones alone and lacks a portion of them. V and J calls and clone size are given by that table; D and trimming were obtained from the DNA. The table includes some 140,000 clones, over 65% detected once. Sequenced: peripheral blood. The TCR originated in a man older than 75 with acute or convalescent COVID-19. This chain links TRBV24-1 with TRBJ2-1; no definite D call. The chain's CDR3 is CATSVNNEQFF. The CDR3 DNA is TGTGCCACCAGTGTTAACAATGAGCAGTTCTTC.